The next 14 T cell receptor beta chains were all read from a single sample in a study of cytomegalovirus exposure and HLA in healthy donors. The study ran its PCR with 60 Vbeta and 13 Jbeta primers. Repertoires were generated with immunoSEQ multiplex PCR, while TCRdb's copy carries only in-frame clones and drops some. The sample shows more than 90,000 clones, around three quarters of them seen only once. The sequenced sample consisted of PBMCs. The source of these receptors is a man in his fifties or sixties in good health and CMV-seropositive.

As for this clone: A junction end diverges from the germline sequence, so it may reflect a read error. This rearrangement joins TRBV29-1 to TRBJ1-2; the match to TRBD1 covers 7 bases. Germline lookup yields CDR1 SQVTM and CDR2 ANQGSEA. CDR3 length: 13 residues. CDR3 coding DNA: TGCAGCGTAGGGAACTCAGGGGGATATGACTACACCTTC. It codes for CSVGNSGGYDYTF.

This chain connects TRBV19 to TRBJ1-1; weak D call: TRBD1 (5 bases). Germline V CDR1 and CDR2: LNHDA, SQIVND (reference sequence). The CDR3 length is 13 residues. Trimming cost V 3 bases and J 1 base, with 6 bases left between them. The CDR3 region is CASSMQGNTEAFF. CDR3 nucleotides: TGTGCCAGTAGTATGCAGGGGAACACTGAAGCTTTCTTT.

This clone was recorded once. V gene TRBV4-3 combines with J gene TRBJ2-7; D might be TRBD2 (7 bases). The CDR3 runs to 14 residues. Germline V gene lookup returns CDR1 LGHNA and CDR2 YSLEER. Trimming took off 1 base at V and 4 bases at J, with 11 bases between the two ends. The CDR3 loop is CASSQGGGGYEQYF. The CDR3 nucleotides are TGCGCCAGCAGCCAAGGCGGGGGCGGTTACGAGCAGTACTTC.

The chain combines TRBV5-1 with TRBJ1-2; TRBD1 matches at 9 bases. The CDR3 extends over 16 amino acids. V lost 1 base to trimming and J lost 4 bases; unmatched junction nucleotides: 8. Per germline, CDR1 SGHRS and CDR2 YFSETQ. CDR3 residues: CASSLKQGALGYGYTF. The CDR3 nucleotides read TGCGCCAGCAGCTTGAAACAGGGGGCTCTCGGCTATGGCTACACCTTC.

In its sample, this clone was seen once. The chain recombines TRBV4-3 with TRBJ2-2, with unresolved D. Trimming took 0 bases from V and 1 from J, leaving 15 bases between them. This CDR3 region has 18 residues. Germline CDR1 reads LGHNA; CDR2 reads YSLEER. Here the CDR3 reads CASSQDRSGWKNTGELFF. In DNA, the CDR3 is TGCGCCAGCAGCCAAGATAGGTCAGGTTGGAAGAACACCGGGGAGCTGTTTTTT.

The chain has TRBV6-1 and TRBJ2-7, with TRBD2 identical over 8 bases. CDR1 and CDR2 (germline): MNHNS, SASEGT. The CDR3 runs to 14 residues. The V segment lost 4 bases and the J segment 2 bases; nucleotides outside the gene matches: 4. CDR3 protein: CASSGISGTYEQYF. The CDR3 DNA is TGTGCCAGCAGTGGGATTAGCGGGACCTACGAGCAGTACTTC.

This sequence joins TRBV28 and TRBJ2-5; 10 bases map to TRBD2. The V and J ends lost 3 bases and 5 bases, in that order; junction bases with no gene match: 15. This CDR3 region has 18 residues. Per germline, CDR1 MDHEN and CDR2 SYDVKM. This chain's CDR3 is CASSLGNSPASGSETQYF. CDR3 coding DNA: TGTGCCAGCAGTTTGGGTAACTCACCGGCTAGCGGGAGTGAGACCCAGTACTTC.

This chain uses TRBV30 with TRBJ2-2, with D perhaps matching TRBD1 (5 bases). V shed 6 bases and J shed 0 bases, with 17 bases lying between them. Germline CDR1 and CDR2: GTSNPN and SVGIG (reference sequence). The CDR3 runs 16 residues. The CDR3: CACLGMGQANTGELFF. The CDR3 nucleotides are TGTGCCTGCCTAGGGATGGGGCAGGCGAACACCGGGGAGCTGTTTTTT. Drawing the rest from reference TRBV30 and TRBJ2-2, the complete variable domain is SQTIHQWPATLVQPVGSPLSLECTVEGTSNPNLYWYRQAAGRGLQLLFYSVGIGQISSEVPQNLSASRPQDRQFILSSKKLLLSDSGFYLCACLGMGQANTGELFFGEGSRLTVL.

The rearrangement uses TRBV7-2 and TRBJ2-2, with D unresolved. Trimming shortened V by 5 bases and J by 3 bases, and 4 bases separated the two germline ends. This CDR3 region has 12 residues. CDR1 is SGHTA, CDR2 FQGNSA, per germline. In nucleotides, the CDR3 is TGTGCCAGCAGCCCCTACACCGGGGAGCTGTTTTTT. Amino acid sequence: CASSPYTGELFF.

This chain joins TRBV6-4 and TRBJ1-6; a possible D gene is TRBD1 (5 bases). Germline CDR1 and CDR2: MRHNA and SNTAGT. The CDR3 is 15 residues long. V lost 0 bases, J lost 5 bases, and 8 bases lay in between. CDR3 DNA sequence: TGTGCCAGCAGTGACTCGGAAGGGGATAATTCACCCCTCCACTTT. Translated: CASSDSEGDNSPLHF.

This clone occurred once. The chain combines TRBV19 with TRBJ1-1, with D perhaps TRBD1 (5 bases). This CDR3 contains 16 residues. V was trimmed by 5 bases and J by 0 bases, leaving 16 bases between them. Germline lookup yields CDR1 LNHDA and CDR2 SQIVND (reference sequence). The CDR3 region has the DNA TGTGCCAGTAGTTCCTACGACAGTACTTTGAACACTGAAGCTTTCTTT. It codes for CASSSYDSTLNTEAFF. The whole variable domain, remainder taken from reference TRBV19 and TRBJ1-1, is DGGITQSPKYLFRKEGQNVTLSCEQNLNHDAMYWYRQDPGQGLRLIYYSQIVNDFQKGDIAEGYSVSREKKESFPLTVTSAQKNPTAFYLCASSSYDSTLNTEAFFGQGTRLTVV.

The chain combines TRBV7-2 with TRBJ1-2; no definite D call. Trimming pared 3 bases from V and 2 bases from J, leaving 10 bases between. The CDR3 runs 14 residues. Germline V gene lookup returns CDR1 SGHTA and CDR2 FQGNSA. In DNA, the CDR3 is TGTGCCAGCAGCTTTAACGGGGTGAACTATGGCTACACCTTC. Amino acids: CASSFNGVNYGYTF. The full variable domain, its missing parts supplied by reference TRBV7-2 and TRBJ1-2, is GAGVSQSPSNKVTEKGKDVELRCDPISGHTALYWYRQSLGQGLEFLIYFQGNSAPDKSGLPSDRFSAERTGGSVSTLTIQRTQQEDSAVYLCASSFNGVNYGYTFGSGTRLTVV.

J is TRBJ1-4 and V is TRBV18, with D tentatively TRBD1 (6 bases). Per germline, CDR1 KGHSH and CDR2 LQKENI. Trimming cost V 3 bases and J 5 bases, with 13 bases left between them. The length of the CDR3 is 15 residues. The CDR3 DNA reads as TGTGCCAGCTCACCCTTCAGGGACATCAATGAAAAACTGTTTTTT. Translation gives CASSPFRDINEKLFF.

This clone occurred once. The genes are TRBV19 and TRBJ1-4; 9 nucleotides match TRBD1. CDR3 length: 18 amino acids. V dropped 5 bases and J dropped 0; count of bases not matched to a gene: 10. Germline V gene data show CDR1 as LNHDA and CDR2 as SQIVND (reference sequence). Here the CDR3 DNA reads TGTGCCAGTAGTCCCTTGACAGGGGGAATTGCAACTAATGAAAAACTGTTTTTT. This sequence encodes CASSPLTGGIATNEKLFF.